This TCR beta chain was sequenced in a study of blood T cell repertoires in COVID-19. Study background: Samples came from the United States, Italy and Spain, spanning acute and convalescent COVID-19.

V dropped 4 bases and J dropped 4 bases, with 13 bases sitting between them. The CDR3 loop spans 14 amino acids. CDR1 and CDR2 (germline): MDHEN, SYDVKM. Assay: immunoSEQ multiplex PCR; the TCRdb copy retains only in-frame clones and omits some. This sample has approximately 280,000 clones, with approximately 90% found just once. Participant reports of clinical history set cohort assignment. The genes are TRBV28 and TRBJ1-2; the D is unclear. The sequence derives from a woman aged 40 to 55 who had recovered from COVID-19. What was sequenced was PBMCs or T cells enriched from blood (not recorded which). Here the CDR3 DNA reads TGTGCCAGCAGTTCCACGCGGGTGGGCTATGGCTACACCTTC. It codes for CASSSTRVGYGYTF.